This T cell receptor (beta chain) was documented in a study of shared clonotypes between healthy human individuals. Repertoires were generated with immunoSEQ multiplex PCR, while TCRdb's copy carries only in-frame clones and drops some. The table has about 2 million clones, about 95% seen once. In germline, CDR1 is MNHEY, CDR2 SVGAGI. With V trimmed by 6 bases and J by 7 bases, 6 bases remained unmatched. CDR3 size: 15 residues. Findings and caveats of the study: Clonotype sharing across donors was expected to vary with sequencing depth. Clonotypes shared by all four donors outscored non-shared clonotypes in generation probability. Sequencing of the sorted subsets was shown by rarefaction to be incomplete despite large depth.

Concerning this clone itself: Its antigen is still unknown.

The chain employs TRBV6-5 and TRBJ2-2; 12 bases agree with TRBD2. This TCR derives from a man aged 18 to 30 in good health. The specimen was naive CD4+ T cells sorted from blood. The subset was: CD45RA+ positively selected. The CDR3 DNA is TGTGCCAGCAGAAGGACTAGCGGGGTTGGCGGGGAGCTGTTTTTT. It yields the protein CASRRTSGVGGELFF.